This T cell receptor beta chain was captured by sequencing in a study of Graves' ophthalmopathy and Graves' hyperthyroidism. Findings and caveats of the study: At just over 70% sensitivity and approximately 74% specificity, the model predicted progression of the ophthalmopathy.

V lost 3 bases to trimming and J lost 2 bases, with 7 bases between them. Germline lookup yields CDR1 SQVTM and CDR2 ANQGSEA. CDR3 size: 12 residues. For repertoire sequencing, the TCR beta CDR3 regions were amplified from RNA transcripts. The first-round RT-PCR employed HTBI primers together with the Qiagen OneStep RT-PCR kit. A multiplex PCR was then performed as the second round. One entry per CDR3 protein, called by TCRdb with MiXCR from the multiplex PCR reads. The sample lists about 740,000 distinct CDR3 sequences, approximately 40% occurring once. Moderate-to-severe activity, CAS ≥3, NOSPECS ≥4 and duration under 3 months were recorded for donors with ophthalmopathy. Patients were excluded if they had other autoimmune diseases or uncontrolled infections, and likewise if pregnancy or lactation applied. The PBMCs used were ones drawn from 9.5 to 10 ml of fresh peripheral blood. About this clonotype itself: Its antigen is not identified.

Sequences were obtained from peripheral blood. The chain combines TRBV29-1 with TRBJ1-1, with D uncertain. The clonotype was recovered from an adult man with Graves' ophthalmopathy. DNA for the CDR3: TGCAGCGTTGAGCAGAGAAACACTGAAGCTTTCTTT. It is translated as CSVEQRNTEAFF.